These 5 T cell receptor beta chains were all obtained from the same sample, sequenced in a study of OX40 agonist ivuxolimab in advanced cancers. The method was immunoSEQ multiplex PCR; TCRdb's version includes in-frame clones alone and lacks a portion of them. The sample has 95,000 to 100,000 clones; roughly 80% are singletons. The specimen was CD4+ or CD8+ T cells sorted from blood, collected in a trial of the OX40 agonist ivuxolimab. The receptors derive from an adult with an advanced solid tumor such as melanoma, head and neck, liver or kidney cancer.

The chain uses TRBV6-1 and TRBJ2-1, with a possible D match to TRBD2 (6 bases). Germline-derived CDR1 and CDR2 are MNHNS and SASEGT. The germline V and J ends were trimmed by 8 bases and 9 bases, with 20 bases remaining between them. The CDR3 has 14 residues. The CDR3 sequence: CASGIAERRGEQFF. The CDR3 coding sequence is TGTGCCAGCGGGATAGCGGAGAGGAGGGGTGAGCAGTTCTTC.

This clone appeared a few times. The chain recombines TRBV27 with TRBJ1-1, with a tentative D call TRBD1 (5 bases). The CDR3 runs 12 residues. Germline V CDR1 and CDR2: MNHEY, SMNVEV (reference sequence). The germline V and J ends were trimmed by 6 bases and 8 bases, with 13 bases remaining between them. The CDR3 DNA reads as TGTGCCAGCAGGGCCCGGACACACGAAGCTTTCTTT. This sequence encodes CASRARTHEAFF.

This sequence joins TRBV9 and TRBJ2-1, with 12 bases fitting TRBD2. From germline, CDR1 is SGDLS and CDR2 YYNGEE. The junction had 8 bases not matched to a gene; V was cut back by 3 bases and J by 10 bases. CDR3 length equals 15 residues. This chain's CDR3 is CASSDPTSGSEEQFF. Written as DNA, the CDR3 is TGTGCCAGCAGCGACCCGACTAGCGGGAGTGAGGAGCAGTTCTTC.

The chain couples TRBV7-9 to TRBJ2-7; 8 nucleotides align to TRBD1. The V and J ends lost 10 bases and 1 base, in that order; junction bases with no gene match: 6. Germline V gene data show CDR1 as SEHNR and CDR2 as FQNEAQ (reference sequence). The CDR3 loop spans 13 amino acids. The CDR3 reads CAIQGAGSYEQYF. The CDR3 DNA follows: TGTGCCATCCAGGGGGCTGGTTCCTACGAGCAGTACTTC. The entire variable domain, with the rest obtained from reference TRBV7-9 and TRBJ2-7, is as follows: DTGVSQNPRHKITKRGQNVTFRCDPISEHNRLYWYRQTLGQGPEFLTYFQNEAQLEKSRLLSDRFSAERPKGSFSTLEIQRTEQGDSAMYLCAIQGAGSYEQYFGPGTRLTVT.

As for this clone: The same CDR3 is also encoded by other DNA sequences in this sample. This chain uses TRBV18 with TRBJ1-5; D ambiguous. Germline V gene lookup returns CDR1 KGHSH and CDR2 LQKENI. Trimming shortened V by 3 bases and J by 0 bases, and 3 bases separated the two germline ends. There are 13 residues in the CDR3. In DNA form, the CDR3 reads TGTGCCAGCTCACCCGATAGCAATCAGCCCCAGCATTTT. It specifies CASSPDSNQPQHF.